This section outlines one T cell receptor beta chain sequence together with its context. Its antigen has not been determined. Base-call qualities are not available, and no considerably larger clone is one nucleotide away. From the cysteine through the phenylalanine, the CDR3 covers 15 amino acids. The kept DNA is CDR3 alone, 45 bases in frame from the first base. Sequences SNHLY (CDR1) and FYNNEI (CDR2) are obtained from the germline V gene. V is cut by 11 bases and J by 0 bases, and the space between the germline ends is 16 bases. Library creation used the immunoSEQ multiplex PCR assay. TCRdb obtained this table from immuneACCESS and retained in-frame rearrangements with V and J assigned. These tables miss some clones; where compared with another copy, unresolved V genes account for less than half of the shortfall, and the remainder is unexplained. For this sample there are roughly 9,200 clones; approximately 56% appear just once. Roughly 5.6% of the sample goes to the ten largest clones.

The data originate from a study of tumour-infiltrating T cells in Burkitt lymphoma (dated by TCRdb to the early 2020s). With respect to the entire study: When TCR repertoire data were correlated with clinical outcome, productive clonality turned out to predict both overall and progression-free survival, independent of established prognosticators, age at diagnosis among them.

The sequence was obtained from a human donor with diffuse large B-cell lymphoma. Material for sequencing was tumor tissue. The chain employs TRBV2 and TRBJ1-4, with TRBD1 perhaps the D gene, on 6 matching bases. The base sequence is TGTGCCTCCACCCGGGGGCCGGCAACTAATGAAAAACTGTTTTTT. Its coded protein is CASTRGPATNEKLFF.